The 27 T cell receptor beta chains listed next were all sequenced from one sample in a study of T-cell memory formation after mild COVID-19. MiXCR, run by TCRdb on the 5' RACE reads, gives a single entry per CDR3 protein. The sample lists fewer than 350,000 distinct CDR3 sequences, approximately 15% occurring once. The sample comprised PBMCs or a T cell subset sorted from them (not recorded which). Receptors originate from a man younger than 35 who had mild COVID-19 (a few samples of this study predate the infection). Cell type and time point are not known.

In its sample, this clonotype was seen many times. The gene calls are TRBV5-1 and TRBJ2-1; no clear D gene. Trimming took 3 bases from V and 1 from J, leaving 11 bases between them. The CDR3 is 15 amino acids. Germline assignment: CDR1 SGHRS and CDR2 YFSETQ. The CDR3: CASSSNGVSYNEQFF. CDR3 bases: TGCGCCAGCAGCTCCAACGGCGTATCCTACAATGAGCAGTTCTTC.

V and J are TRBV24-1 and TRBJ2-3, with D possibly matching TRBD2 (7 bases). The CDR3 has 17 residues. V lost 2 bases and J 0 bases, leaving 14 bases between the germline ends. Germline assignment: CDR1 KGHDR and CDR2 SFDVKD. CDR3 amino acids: CATSDSGGGGSTDTQYF. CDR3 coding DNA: TGTGCCACCAGTGATTCCGGAGGGGGGGGAAGCACAGATACGCAGTATTTT.

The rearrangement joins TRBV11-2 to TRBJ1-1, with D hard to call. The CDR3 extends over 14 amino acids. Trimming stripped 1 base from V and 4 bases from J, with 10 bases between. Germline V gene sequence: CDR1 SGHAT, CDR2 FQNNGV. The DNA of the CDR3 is TGTGCCAGCAGCTTAGTACGGAGTAGCACTGAAGCTTTCTTT. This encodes CASSLVRSSTEAFF.

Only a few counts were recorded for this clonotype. The CDR3 DNA reads TGTGCCACCAGCAGAGATTTGGGCAGCGGACAGCCCCAGCATTTT. It is translated as CATSRDLGSGQPQHF. The rearrangement uses TRBV15 and TRBJ1-5, with unresolved D. The CDR3 consists of 15 residues. The V end was cut by 0 bases, the J end by 7 bases, with 13 bases between. Germline V CDR1 and CDR2: LNHNV, YYDKDF (reference sequence). The variable domain in full, with the rest retrieved from reference TRBV15 and TRBJ1-5, is DAMVIQNPRYQVTQFGKPVTLSCSQTLNHNVMYWYQQKSSQAPKLLFHYYDKDFNNEADTPDNFQSRRPNTSFCFLDIRSPGLGDTAMYLCATSRDLGSGQPQHFGDGTRLSIL.

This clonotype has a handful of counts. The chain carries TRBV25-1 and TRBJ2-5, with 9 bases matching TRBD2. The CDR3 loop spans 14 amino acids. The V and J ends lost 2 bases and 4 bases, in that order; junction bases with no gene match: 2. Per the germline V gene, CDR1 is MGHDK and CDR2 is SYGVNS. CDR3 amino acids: CASSEAGGRETQYF. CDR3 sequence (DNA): TGTGCCAGCAGTGAAGCGGGGGGGCGAGAGACCCAGTACTTC.

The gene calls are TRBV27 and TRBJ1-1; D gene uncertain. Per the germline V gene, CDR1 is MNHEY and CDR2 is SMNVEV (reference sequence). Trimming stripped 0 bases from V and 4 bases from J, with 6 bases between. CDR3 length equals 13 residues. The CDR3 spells CASSLSFSTEAFF. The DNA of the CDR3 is TGTGCCAGCAGTTTATCGTTTAGCACTGAAGCTTTCTTT.

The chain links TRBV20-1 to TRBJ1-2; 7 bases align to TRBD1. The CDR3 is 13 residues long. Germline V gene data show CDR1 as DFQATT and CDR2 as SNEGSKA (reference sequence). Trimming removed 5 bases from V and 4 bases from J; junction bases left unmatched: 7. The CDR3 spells CSAYRTGSYGYTF. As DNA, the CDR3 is TGCAGTGCTTATAGGACAGGATCCTATGGCTACACCTTC.

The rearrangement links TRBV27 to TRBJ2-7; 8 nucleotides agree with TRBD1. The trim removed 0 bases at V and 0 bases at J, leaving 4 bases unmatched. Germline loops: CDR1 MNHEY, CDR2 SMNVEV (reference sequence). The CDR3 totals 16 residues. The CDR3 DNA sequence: TGTGCCAGCAGTTTATCAGGACAGGGTAGCTCCTACGAGCAGTACGTC. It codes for CASSLSGQGSSYEQYV.

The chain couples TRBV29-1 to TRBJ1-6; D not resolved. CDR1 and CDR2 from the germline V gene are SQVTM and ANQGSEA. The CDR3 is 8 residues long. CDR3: CQNSPLHF. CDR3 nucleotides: TGCCAAAATTCACCCCTCCACTTT.

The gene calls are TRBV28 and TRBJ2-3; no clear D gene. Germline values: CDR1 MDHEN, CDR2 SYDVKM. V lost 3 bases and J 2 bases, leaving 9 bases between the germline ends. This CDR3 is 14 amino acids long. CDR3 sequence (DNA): TGTGCCAGCAGTTTCCGAGTCTACACAGATACGCAGTATTTT. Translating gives CASSFRVYTDTQYF.

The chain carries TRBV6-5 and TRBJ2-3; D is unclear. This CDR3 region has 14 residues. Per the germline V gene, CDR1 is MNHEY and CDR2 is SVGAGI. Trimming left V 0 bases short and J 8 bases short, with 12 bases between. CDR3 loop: CASSYSSLGSTQYF. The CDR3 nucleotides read TGTGCCAGCAGTTACTCGAGCCTAGGCAGTACGCAGTATTTT.

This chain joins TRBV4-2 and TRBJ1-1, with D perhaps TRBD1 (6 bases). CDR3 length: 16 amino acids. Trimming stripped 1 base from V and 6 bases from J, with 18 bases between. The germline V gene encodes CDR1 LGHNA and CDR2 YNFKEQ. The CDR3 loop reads CASSQARGGMDAEAFF. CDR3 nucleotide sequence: TGTGCCAGCAGCCAAGCAAGGGGGGGAATGGACGCTGAAGCTTTCTTT.

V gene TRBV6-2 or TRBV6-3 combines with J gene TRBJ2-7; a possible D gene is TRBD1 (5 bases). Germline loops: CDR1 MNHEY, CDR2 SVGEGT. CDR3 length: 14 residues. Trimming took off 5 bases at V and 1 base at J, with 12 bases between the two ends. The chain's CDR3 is CASSALDKSYEQYV. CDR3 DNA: TGTGCCAGCAGTGCCCTGGACAAATCCTACGAGCAGTACGTC.

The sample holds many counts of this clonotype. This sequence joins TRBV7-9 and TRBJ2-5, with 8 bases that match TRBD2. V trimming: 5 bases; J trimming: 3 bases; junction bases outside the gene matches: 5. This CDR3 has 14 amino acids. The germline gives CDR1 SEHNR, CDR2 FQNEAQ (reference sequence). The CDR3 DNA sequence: TGTGCCAGCAGCCCCTCCGGGGGGGAAGAGACCCAGTACTTC. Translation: CASSPSGGEETQYF.

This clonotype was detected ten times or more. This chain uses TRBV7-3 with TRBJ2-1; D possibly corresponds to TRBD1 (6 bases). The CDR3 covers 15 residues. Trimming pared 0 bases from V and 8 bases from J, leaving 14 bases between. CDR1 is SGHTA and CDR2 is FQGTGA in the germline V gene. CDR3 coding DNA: TGTGCCAGCAGCTTAACAGGACAGTCGGTCCATGAGCAGTTCTTC. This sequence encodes CASSLTGQSVHEQFF. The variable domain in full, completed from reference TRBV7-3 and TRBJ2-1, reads GAGVSQTPSNKVTEKGKYVELRCDPISGHTALYWYRQSLGQGPEFLIYFQGTGAADDSGLPNDRFFAVRPEGSVSTLKIQRTERGDSAVYLCASSLTGQSVHEQFFGPGTRLTVL.

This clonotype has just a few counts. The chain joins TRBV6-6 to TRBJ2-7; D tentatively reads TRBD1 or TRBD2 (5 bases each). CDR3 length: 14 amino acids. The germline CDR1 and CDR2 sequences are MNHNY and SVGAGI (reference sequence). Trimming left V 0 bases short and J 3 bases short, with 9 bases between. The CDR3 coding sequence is TGTGCCAGCAGTTACTCGGGGGACGTCTACGAGCAGTACTTC. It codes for CASSYSGDVYEQYF.

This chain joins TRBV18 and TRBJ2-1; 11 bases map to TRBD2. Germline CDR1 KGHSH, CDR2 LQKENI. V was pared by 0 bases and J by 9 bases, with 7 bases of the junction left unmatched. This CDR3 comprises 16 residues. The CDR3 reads CASSPPSGGASGEQFF. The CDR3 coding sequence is TGTGCCAGCTCACCACCTAGCGGGGGGGCCTCGGGTGAGCAGTTCTTC.

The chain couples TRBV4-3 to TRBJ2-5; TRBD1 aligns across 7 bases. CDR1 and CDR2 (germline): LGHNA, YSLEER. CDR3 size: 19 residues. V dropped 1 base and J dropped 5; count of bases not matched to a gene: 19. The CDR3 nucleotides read TGCGCCAGCAGCCAAGTTTTTCGTAAGGGGGCTTTGCGTTTTGAGACCCAGTACTTC. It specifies CASSQVFRKGALRFETQYF.

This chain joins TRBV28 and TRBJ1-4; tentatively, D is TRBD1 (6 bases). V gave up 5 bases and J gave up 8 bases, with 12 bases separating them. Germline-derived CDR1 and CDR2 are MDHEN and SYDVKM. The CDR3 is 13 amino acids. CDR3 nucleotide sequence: TGTGCCAGCAGTAGGGCAGGGGAGGAAAAACTGTTTTTT. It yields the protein CASSRAGEEKLFF.

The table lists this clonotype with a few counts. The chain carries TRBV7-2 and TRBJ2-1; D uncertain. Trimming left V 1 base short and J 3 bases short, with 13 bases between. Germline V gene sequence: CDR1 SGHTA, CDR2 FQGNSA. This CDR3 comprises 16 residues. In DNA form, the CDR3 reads TGTGCCAGCAGCTTAGAAAGGGTAGGAATCTACAATGAGCAGTTCTTC. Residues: CASSLERVGIYNEQFF.

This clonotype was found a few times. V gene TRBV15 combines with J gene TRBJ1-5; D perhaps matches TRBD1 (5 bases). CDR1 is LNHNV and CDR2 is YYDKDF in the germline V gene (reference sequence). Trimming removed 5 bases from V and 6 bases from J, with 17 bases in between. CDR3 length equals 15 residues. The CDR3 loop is CATSGSRQGGQPQHF. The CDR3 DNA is TGTGCCACCAGCGGTAGCCGGCAGGGCGGTCAGCCCCAGCATTTT.

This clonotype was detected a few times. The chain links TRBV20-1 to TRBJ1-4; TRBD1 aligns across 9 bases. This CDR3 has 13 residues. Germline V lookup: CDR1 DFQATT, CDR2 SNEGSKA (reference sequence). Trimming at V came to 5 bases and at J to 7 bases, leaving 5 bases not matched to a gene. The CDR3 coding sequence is TGCAGTGCTGGCCGGGACAGGGCTGAAAAACTGTTTTTT. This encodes CSAGRDRAEKLFF.

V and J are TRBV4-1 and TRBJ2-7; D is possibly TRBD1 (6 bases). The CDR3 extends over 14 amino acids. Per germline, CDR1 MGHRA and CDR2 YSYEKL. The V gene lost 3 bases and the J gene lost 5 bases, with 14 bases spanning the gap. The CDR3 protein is CASSQLTGSDEQYF. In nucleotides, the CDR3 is TGCGCCAGCAGCCAGTTAACAGGGAGCGACGAGCAGTACTTC.

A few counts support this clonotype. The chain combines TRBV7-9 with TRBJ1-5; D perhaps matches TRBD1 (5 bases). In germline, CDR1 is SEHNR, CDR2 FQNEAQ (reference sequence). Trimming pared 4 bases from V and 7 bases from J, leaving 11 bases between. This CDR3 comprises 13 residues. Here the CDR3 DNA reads TGTGCCAGCAGCTCGGCGGGGGGACAGCCCCAGCATTTT. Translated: CASSSAGGQPQHF.

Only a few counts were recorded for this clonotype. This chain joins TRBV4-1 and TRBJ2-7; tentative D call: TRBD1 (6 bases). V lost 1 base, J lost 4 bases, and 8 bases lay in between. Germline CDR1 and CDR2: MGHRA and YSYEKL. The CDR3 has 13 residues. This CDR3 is CASSQARGYEQYV. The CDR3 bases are TGCGCCAGCAGCCAAGCCAGGGGTTACGAGCAGTACGTC.

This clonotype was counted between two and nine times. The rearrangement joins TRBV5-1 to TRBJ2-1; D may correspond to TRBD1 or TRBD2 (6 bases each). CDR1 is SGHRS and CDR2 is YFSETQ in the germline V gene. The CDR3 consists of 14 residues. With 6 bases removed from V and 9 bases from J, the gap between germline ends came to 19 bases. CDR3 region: CASTGGEVAREQFF. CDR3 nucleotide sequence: TGCGCCAGCACCGGGGGCGAGGTCGCGCGTGAGCAGTTCTTC.

Here the CDR3 DNA reads TGTGCCAGTAGTATGGACGGTGGGGGCTACTATGGCTACACCTTC. Protein: CASSMDGGGYYGYTF. The rearrangement joins TRBV19 to TRBJ1-2; the D gene is possibly TRBD1 (6 bases). The CDR3 contains 15 residues. The V end lost 3 bases, the J end lost 3 bases, and 14 bases lay between the germline ends. CDR1 LNHDA and CDR2 SQIVND come from the germline V gene (reference sequence). The entire variable domain, with the rest obtained from reference TRBV19 and TRBJ1-2, is as follows: DGGITQSPKYLFRKEGQNVTLSCEQNLNHDAMYWYRQDPGQGLRLIYYSQIVNDFQKGDIAEGYSVSREKKESFPLTVTSAQKNPTAFYLCASSMDGGGYYGYTFGSGTRLTVV.